This TCR beta chain is from a study of CD8 T cells in Susac syndrome. The germline V gene encodes CDR1 LGHDT and CDR2 YNNKEL (reference sequence). The CDR3 is 16 amino acids. V lost 0 bases, J lost 3 bases, and 3 bases stayed unmatched. Random hexamers were used to reverse transcribe roughly 0.45 to 1 ug of RNA. With immunoSEQ multiplex PCR, TCR beta CDR3 was amplified across 54 Vbeta and 13 Jbeta. TCRdb ran MiXCR on the immunoSEQ multiplex PCR reads and lists one entry per CDR3 protein. The sample shows approximately 150,000 distinct CDR3 sequences, 94% of them seen only once. From blood CD8+ and CD4+ T cells, TCR beta sequences were generated. Through negative isolation, CD4+ and CD8+ T cells were obtained, while TEMRA cells were enriched using FACS.

The material sequenced was CD4+ T cells from PBMCs. V and J are TRBV3-1 and TRBJ2-5, with TRBD1 matching over 11 bases. The receptor was derived from a human donor in good health. The CDR3 is CASSQEGTGGEETQYF. The CDR3 nucleotides read TGTGCCAGCAGCCAAGAAGGGACAGGGGGAGAAGAGACCCAGTACTTC.